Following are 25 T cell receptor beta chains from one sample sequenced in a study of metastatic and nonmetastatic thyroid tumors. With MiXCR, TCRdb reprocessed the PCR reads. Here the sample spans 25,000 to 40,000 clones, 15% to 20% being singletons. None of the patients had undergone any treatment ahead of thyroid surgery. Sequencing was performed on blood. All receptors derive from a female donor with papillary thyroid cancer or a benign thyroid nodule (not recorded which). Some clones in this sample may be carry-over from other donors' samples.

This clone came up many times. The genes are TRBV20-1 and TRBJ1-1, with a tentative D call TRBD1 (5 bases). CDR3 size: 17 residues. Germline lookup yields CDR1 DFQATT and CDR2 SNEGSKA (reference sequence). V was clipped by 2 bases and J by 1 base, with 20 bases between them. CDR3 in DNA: TGCAGTGCTAGACCACCGGACGCGGGACCGCCGAACACTGAAGCTTTCTTT. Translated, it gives CSARPPDAGPPNTEAFF.

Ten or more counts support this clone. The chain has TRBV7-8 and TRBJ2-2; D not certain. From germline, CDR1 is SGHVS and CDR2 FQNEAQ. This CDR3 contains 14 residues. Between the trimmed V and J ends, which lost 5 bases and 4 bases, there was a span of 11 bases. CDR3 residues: CASSQFWATGELFF. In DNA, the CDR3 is TGTGCCAGCAGCCAATTTTGGGCCACCGGGGAGCTGTTTTTT.

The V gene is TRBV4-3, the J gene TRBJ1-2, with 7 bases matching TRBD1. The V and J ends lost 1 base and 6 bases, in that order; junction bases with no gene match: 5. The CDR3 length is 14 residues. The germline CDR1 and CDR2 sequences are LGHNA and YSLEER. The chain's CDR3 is CASSQGRQGDGYTF. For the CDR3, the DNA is TGCGCCAGCAGCCAAGGAAGGCAGGGGGATGGCTACACCTTC.

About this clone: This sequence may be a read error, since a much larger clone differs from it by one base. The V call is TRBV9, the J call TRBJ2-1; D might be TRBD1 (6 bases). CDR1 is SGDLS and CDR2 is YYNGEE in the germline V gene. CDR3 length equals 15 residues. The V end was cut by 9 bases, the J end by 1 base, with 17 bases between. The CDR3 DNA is TGTGCCATCAGTGGTGACAGGAGTTCCTACAATGAGCAGTTCTTC. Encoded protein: CAISGDRSSYNEQFF.

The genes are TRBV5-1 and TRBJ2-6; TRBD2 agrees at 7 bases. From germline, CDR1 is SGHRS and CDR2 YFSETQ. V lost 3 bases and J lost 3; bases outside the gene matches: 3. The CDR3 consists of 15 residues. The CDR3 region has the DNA TGCGCCAGCAGCTCCAGCGGGATTGGGGCCAACGTCCTGACTTTC. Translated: CASSSSGIGANVLTF.

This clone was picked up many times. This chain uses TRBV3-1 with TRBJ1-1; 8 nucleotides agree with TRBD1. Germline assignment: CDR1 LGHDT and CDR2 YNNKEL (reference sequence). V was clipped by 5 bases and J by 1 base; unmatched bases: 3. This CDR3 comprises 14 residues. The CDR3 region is CASSAGQGNTEAFF. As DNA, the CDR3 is TGTGCCAGCAGCGCCGGACAGGGGAACACTGAAGCTTTCTTT.

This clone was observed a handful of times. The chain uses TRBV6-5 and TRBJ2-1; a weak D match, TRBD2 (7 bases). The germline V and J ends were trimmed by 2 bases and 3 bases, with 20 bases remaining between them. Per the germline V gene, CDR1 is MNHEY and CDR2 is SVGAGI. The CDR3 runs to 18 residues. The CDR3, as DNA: TGTGCCAGCAGTTACGGTACCAGGGCGGGGGCTAGCTACAATGAGCAGTTCTTC. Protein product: CASSYGTRAGASYNEQFF.

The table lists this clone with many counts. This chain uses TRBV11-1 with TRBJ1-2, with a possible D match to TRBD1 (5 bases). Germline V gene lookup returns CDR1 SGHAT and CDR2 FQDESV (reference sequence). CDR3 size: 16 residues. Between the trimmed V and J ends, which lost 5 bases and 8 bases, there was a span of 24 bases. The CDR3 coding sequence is TGTGCCAGCAGCAAGAGTGGGGGTAATGTCAGGAACGGCTACACCTTC. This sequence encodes CASSKSGGNVRNGYTF.

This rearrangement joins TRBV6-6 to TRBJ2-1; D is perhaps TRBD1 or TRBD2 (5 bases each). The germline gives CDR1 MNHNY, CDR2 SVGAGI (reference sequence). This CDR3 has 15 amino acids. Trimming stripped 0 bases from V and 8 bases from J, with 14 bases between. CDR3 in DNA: TGTGCCAGCAGTTACTCGATACTGATGGGGGATGAGCAGTTCTTC. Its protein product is CASSYSILMGDEQFF.

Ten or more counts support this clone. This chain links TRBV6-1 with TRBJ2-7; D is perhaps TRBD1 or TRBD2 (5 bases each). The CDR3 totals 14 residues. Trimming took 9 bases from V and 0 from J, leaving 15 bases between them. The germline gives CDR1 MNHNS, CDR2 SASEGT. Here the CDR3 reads CARRWDGPSYEQYF. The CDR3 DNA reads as TGTGCCAGGAGATGGGACGGACCCTCCTACGAGCAGTACTTC.

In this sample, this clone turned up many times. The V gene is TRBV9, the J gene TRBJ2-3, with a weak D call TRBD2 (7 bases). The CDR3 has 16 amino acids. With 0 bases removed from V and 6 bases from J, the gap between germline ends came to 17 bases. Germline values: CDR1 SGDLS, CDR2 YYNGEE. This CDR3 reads CASSVALGGQGDTQYF. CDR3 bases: TGTGCCAGCAGCGTAGCTCTGGGGGGGCAGGGGGATACGCAGTATTTT.

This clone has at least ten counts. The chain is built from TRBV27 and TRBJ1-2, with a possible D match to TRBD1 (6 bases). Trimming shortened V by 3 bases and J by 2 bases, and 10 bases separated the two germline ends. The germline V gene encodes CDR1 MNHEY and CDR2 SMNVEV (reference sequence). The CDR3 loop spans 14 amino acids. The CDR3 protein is CASSFRGENYGYTF. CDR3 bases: TGTGCCAGCAGTTTCAGGGGTGAAAACTATGGCTACACCTTC.

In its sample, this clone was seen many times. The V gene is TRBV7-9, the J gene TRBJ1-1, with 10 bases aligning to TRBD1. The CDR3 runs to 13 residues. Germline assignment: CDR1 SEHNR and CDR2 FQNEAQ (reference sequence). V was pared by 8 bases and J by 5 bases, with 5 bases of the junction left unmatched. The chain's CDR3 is CASGTGVGTEAFF. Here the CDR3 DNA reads TGTGCCAGCGGGACAGGGGTGGGGACTGAAGCTTTCTTT. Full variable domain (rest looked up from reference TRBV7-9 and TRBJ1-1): DTGVSQNPRHKITKRGQNVTFRCDPISEHNRLYWYRQTLGQGPEFLTYFQNEAQLEKSRLLSDRFSAERPKGSFSTLEIQRTEQGDSAMYLCASGTGVGTEAFFGQGTRLTVV.

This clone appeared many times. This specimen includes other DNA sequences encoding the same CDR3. In DNA, the CDR3 is TGCGCCAGCAGCTTGGATACCAGGGGGCTAGGGGAGACCCAGTACTTC. Translated: CASSLDTRGLGETQYF. V is TRBV5-1 and J is TRBJ2-5; TRBD1 matches at 8 bases. Per germline, CDR1 SGHRS and CDR2 YFSETQ. Unmatched junction bases numbered 9, after V lost 0 bases and J lost 5 bases. The CDR3 is 16 residues long.

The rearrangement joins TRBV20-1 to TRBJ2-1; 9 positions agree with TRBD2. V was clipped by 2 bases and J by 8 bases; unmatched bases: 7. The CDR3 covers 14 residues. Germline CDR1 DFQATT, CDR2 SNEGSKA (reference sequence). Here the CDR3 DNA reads TGCAGTGCTAGAAATGTACTAGCGGGCGATGAGCAGTTCTTC. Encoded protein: CSARNVLAGDEQFF.

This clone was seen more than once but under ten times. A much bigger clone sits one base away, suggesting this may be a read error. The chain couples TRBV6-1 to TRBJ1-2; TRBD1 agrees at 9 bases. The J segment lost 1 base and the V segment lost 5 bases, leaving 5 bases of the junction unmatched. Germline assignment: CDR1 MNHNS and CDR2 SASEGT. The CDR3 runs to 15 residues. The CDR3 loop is CASSSGTGLNYGYTF. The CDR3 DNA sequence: TGTGCCAGCAGTTCCGGGACAGGGCTTAACTATGGCTACACCTTC.

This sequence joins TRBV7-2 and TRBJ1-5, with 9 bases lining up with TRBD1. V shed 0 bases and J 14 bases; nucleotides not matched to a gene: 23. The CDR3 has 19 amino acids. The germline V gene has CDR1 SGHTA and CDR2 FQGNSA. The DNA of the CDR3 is TGTGCCAGCAGCTTAGCGGCTTACAGGGGGCGAGAAAGCAATCAGCACGAGCATTTT. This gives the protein CASSLAAYRGRESNQHEHF. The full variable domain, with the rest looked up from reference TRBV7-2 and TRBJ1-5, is GAGVSQSPSNKVTEKGKDVELRCDPISGHTALYWYRQSLGQGLEFLIYFQGNSAPDKSGLPSDRFSAERTGGSVSTLTIQRTQQEDSAVYLCASSLAAYRGRESNQHEHFGDGTRLSIL.

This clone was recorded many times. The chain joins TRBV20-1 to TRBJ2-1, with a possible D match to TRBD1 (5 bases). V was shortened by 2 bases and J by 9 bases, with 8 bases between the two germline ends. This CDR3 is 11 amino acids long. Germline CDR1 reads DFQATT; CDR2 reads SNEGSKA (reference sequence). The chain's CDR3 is CSARTRGEQFF. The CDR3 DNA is TGCAGTGCTAGAACAAGGGGTGAGCAGTTCTTC.

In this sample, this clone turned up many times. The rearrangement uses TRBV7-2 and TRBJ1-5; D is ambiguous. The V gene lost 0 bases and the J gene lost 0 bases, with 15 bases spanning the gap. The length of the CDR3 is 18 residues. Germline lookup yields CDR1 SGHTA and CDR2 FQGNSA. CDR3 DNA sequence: TGTGCCAGCAGCTTAGCCCTCTGGCAGATCCATAGCAATCAGCCCCAGCATTTT. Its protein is CASSLALWQIHSNQPQHF.

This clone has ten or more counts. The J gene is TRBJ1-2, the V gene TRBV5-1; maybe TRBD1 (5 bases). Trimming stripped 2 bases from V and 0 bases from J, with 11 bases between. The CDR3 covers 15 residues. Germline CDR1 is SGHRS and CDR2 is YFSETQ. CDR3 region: CASSLSQGSNYGYTF. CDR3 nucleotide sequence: TGCGCCAGCAGCTTAAGTCAGGGTTCTAACTATGGCTACACCTTC.

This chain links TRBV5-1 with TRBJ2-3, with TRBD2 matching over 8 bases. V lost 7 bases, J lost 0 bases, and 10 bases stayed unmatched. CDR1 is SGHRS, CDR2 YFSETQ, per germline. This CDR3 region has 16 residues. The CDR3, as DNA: TGCGCCAGCCGACCCCTAGCGGGTTTGAGCACAGATACGCAGTATTTT. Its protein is CASRPLAGLSTDTQYF.

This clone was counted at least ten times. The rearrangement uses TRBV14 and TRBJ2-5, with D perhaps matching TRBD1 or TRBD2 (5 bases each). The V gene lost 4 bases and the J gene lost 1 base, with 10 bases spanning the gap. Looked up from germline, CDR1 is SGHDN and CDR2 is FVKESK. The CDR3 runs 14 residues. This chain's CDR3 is CASSPGAIQETQYF. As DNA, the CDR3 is TGTGCCAGCAGCCCCGGGGCCATCCAAGAGACCCAGTACTTC.

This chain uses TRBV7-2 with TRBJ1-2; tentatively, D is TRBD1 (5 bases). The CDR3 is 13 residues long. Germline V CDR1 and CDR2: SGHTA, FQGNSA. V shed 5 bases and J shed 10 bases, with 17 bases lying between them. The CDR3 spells CASSVDGGRAYTF. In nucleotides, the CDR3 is TGTGCCAGCAGCGTGGACGGCGGCAGGGCCTACACCTTC.

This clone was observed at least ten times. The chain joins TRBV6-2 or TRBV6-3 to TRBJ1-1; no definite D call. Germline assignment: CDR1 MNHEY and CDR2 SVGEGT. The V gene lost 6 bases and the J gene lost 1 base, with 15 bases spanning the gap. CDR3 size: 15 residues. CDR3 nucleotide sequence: TGTGCCAGCAGCCCAGGTTATTATTGGAACACTGAAGCTTTCTTT. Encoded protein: CASSPGYYWNTEAFF.

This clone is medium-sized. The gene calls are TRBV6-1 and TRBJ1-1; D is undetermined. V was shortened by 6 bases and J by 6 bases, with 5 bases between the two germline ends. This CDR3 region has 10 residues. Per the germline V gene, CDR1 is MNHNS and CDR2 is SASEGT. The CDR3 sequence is CASRGSEAFF. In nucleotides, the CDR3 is TGTGCCAGCAGAGGGTCTGAAGCTTTCTTT.